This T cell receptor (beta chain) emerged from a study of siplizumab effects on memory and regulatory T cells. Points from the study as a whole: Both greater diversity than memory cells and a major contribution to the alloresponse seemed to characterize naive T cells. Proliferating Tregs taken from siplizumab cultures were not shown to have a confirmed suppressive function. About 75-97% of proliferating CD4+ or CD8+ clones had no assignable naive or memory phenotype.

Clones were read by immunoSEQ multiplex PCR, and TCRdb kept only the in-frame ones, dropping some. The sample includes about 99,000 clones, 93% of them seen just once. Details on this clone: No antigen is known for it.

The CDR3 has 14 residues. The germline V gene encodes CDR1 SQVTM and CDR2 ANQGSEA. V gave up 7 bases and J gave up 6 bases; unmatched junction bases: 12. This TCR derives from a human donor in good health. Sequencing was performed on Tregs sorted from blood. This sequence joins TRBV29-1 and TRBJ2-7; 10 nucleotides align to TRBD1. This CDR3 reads CSAAFGQGVFEQYF. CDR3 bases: TGCAGCGCGGCGTTTGGACAGGGGGTCTTCGAGCAGTACTTC.